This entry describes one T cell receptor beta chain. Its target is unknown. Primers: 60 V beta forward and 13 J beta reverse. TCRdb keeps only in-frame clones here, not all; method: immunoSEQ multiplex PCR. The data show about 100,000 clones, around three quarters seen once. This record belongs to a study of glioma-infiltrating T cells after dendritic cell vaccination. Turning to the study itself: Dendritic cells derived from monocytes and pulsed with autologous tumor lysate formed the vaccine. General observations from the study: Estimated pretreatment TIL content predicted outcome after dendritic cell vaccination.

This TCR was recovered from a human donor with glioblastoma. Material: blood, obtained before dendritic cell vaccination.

DNA for the CDR3: TGTGCCAGCAGCTTGGCGCTAGCGGGGGGTTACAATGAGCAGTTCTTC. It encodes CASSLALAGGYNEQFF. The chain uses TRBV5-6 and TRBJ2-1; TRBD2 aligns across 11 bases. Germline V CDR1 and CDR2: SGHDT, YYEEEE. The CDR3 is made up of 16 amino acids. V was pared by 0 bases and J by 4 bases, with 3 bases of the junction left unmatched.